The present T cell receptor beta chain was sequenced within a study of T cell responses to AZD1222 COVID-19 vaccine. A remark on this clone: Its cognate antigen is unknown.

The V gene's germline CDR1 is LGHDT and CDR2 YNNKEL (reference sequence). This CDR3 contains 15 residues. V was pared by 5 bases and J by 2 bases, with 6 bases of the junction left unmatched. Study results and caveats: With dominance at 160-218 and 743-854, vaccine-associated CD4 TCRs spanned spike. Repertoires were sampled only after the peak T cell response. Two AZD1222 doses significantly raised spike-specific TCR breadth and depth over controls. Donors were largely white British and mainly female; clonal diversity was possibly underestimated.

This table comes from immunoSEQ multiplex PCR, and its TCRdb copy is limited to in-frame clones, with some not included. The repertoire holds tens of thousands of clones, around 91% seen once, with 4% to 6% in the top ten. This material consisted of peripheral blood, taken on day 0 of MenACWY control vaccination. The source of this sequence is an adult in good health. The chain links TRBV3-1 (or the pseudogene TRBV3-2) to TRBJ2-7, with 10 positions matching TRBD1. CDR3 region: CASSYPGQGTYEQYF. In DNA, the CDR3 is TGTGCCAGCAGCTACCCGGGACAGGGGACCTACGAGCAGTACTTC.